The text below deals with one TCR beta chain. Trimming stripped 4 bases from V and 4 bases from J, with 12 bases between. There are 14 residues in the CDR3. Germline CDR1 and CDR2: SGHRS and YFSETQ. The sample comes from a study of blood T cell repertoires in COVID-19. Background on the study: Whether acute or convalescent, the COVID-19 samples came from the United States, Italy and Spain. PBMCs, B-cell-depleted T cells, or T cells provided the cDNA or gDNA that made up the material.

Assay used: immunoSEQ multiplex PCR; TCRdb lists only in-frame clones, some missing. The data hold approximately 250,000 clones, with over 75% observed a single time. The sequenced sample consisted of peripheral blood. The sequence was collected from a woman in her 70s with COVID-19, enrolled during active disease. This chain uses TRBV5-1 with TRBJ1-3; D ambiguous. The CDR3 here is CASSADPAGNTIYF. The CDR3 DNA follows: TGCGCCAGCAGCGCGGATCCAGCCGGAAACACCATATATTTT.